A selection of T cell receptor beta chains follows, all from one sample in a study of shared clonotypes between healthy human individuals. Method: immunoSEQ multiplex PCR; TCRdb's copy keeps in-frame clones and lacks some. The data contain about 510,000 clones, almost 97% of them singletons. The sequencing sample was made of naive CD4+ T cells sorted from blood. The receptors come from a woman between 25 and 40 years old in good health. CDR3s include the opening cysteine and the closing phenylalanine or tryptophan. A D gene is named only where the DNA matches it firmly. Size values are once, few and many counts, or a class for expanded clones, and some rows have none.

clone_size	d_call	j_call	v_call	cdr3_aa	cdr3_nt
.	TRBD1	TRBJ1-1	TRBV2	CASSVGTGEAFF	TGTGCCAGCAGTGTAGGGACAGGAGAAGCTTTCTTT
.	TRBD1	TRBJ2-7	TRBV19	CASEETGGTLQQYF	TGTGCCAGTGAGGAGACAGGGGGTACTCTCCAGCAGTACTTC
few	TRBD2	TRBJ2-1	TRBV5-6	CASSLSGRYNEQFF	TGTGCCAGCAGCTTGAGCGGGAGGTACAATGAGCAGTTCTTC
.	.	TRBJ2-5	TRBV27	CASSLRGRETQYF	TGTGCCAGCAGTTTGAGGGGCCGGGAGACCCAGTACTTC
once	.	TRBJ2-7	TRBV5-4	CASSFYGGYEQYF	TGTGCCAGCAGCTTTTATGGGGGCTACGAGCAGTACTTC
.	.	TRBJ2-7	TRBV7-2	CASSLENLQYEQYF	TGTGCCAGCAGCTTGGAGAATCTGCAGTACGAGCAGTACTTC
.	.	TRBJ2-1	TRBV25-1	CASSEMHLLDEQFF	TGTGCCAGCAGTGAAATGCACCTCTTGGATGAGCAGTTCTTC
.	TRBD1	TRBJ1-3	TRBV10-3	CAISESRPGGTGNTIYF	TGTGCCATCAGTGAGTCGAGGCCAGGGGGAACGGGAAACACCATATATTTT
.	.	TRBJ2-2	TRBV5-4	CASSPLDGELFF	TGTGCCAGCAGCCCACTTGACGGGGAGCTGTTTTTT
.	TRBD2	TRBJ2-1	TRBV28	CASSSSGSYHYNEQFF	TGTGCCAGCAGCTCTAGCGGGAGTTACCACTACAATGAGCAGTTCTTC
.	TRBD2	TRBJ2-7	TRBV7-8	CASSHGLVPSSGSYEQYF	TGTGCCAGCAGCCACGGACTAGTTCCCAGCTCTGGTTCCTACGAGCAGTACTTC
.	.	TRBJ2-7	TRBV10-3	CAIKGTSYEQYF	TGTGCCATCAAAGGCACCTCCTACGAGCAGTACTTC
.	TRBD2	TRBJ2-5	TRBV5-1	CASSLLAPQETQYF	TGCGCCAGCAGCTTACTAGCGCCTCAAGAGACCCAGTACTTC
.	.	TRBJ2-2	TRBV27	CASRTNLGELFF	TGTGCCAGCAGGACGAACCTTGGGGAGCTGTTTTTT
.	TRBD1	TRBJ1-2	TRBV30	CAWSVAQPGQGREFNYGYTF	TGTGCCTGGAGTGTAGCCCAACCGGGACAGGGAAGGGAATTTAACTATGGCTACACCTTC
.	.	TRBJ2-7	TRBV5-1	CASSLSQSYHEQYF	TGCGCCAGCAGCTTGTCTCAATCTTACCACGAGCAGTACTTC
.	.	TRBJ1-3	TRBV11-2	CASRGRGAFSGNTIYF	TGTGCCAGCCGCGGACGCGGGGCCTTCTCTGGAAACACCATATATTTT
.	TRBD1	TRBJ2-7	TRBV28	CACRTGPTYEQYF	TGTGCCTGCCGGACAGGGCCAACCTACGAGCAGTACTTC
.	.	TRBJ2-3	TRBV5-8	CASSYPGTDTQYF	TGTGCCAGCAGCTATCCAGGCACAGATACGCAGTATTTT
.	.	TRBJ2-7	TRBV19	CASSIRDGAYEQYF	TGTGCCAGTAGTATTCGGGACGGAGCCTACGAGCAGTACTTC
.	.	TRBJ1-6	TRBV7-9	CAVGGDNNSPLHF	TGTGCCGTCGGAGGGGACAATAATTCACCCCTCCACTTT
.	TRBD2	TRBJ2-1	TRBV11-3	CASSSGGSHNEQFF	TGTGCCAGCAGCTCAGGCGGGAGCCACAATGAGCAGTTCTTC